Listed below are T cell receptor beta chains from one sample, sequenced in a study of PD-1 blockade in classical Hodgkin lymphoma. Produced via immunoSEQ multiplex PCR; TCRdb's table is partial and in-frame only. Counted here are 20,000 to 30,000 clones, 65% to 80% occurring once; the ten biggest clones make up about 8.6%. The sequencing used peripheral blood mononuclear cells (PBMCs), collected before the second cycle of nivolumab. These receptors were obtained from a human donor with classical Hodgkin lymphoma. Both conserved end residues are part of each CDR3. D genes are given only for firm matches.

TRBV29-1,-,TRBJ2-4,CSVVGGIQYF
TRBV5-1,-,TRBJ2-3,CASSPGSYSSTDTQYF
TRBV4-1,TRBD2,TRBJ2-7,CASSQGGLAGTYEQYF
TRBV5-1,TRBD1,TRBJ2-7,CASRAGTGYSYEQYF
TRBV1,-,TRBJ2-5,CTSSQMNSGSEETQYF
TRBV10-1,-,TRBJ2-3,CASSEAGFTDTQYF
TRBV6-1,-,TRBJ1-1,CASSLGGRRNTEAFF
TRBV5-1,-,TRBJ2-3,CASRMRYSTDTQYF
TRBV9,-,TRBJ2-3,CASSVEGVKDTQYF
TRBV5-4,-,TRBJ1-2,CASSPGGRGGSFGYTF
TRBV19,-,TRBJ1-5,CASSPTVQQPQHF
TRBV19,-,TRBJ2-7,CALQGTSSRAYEQYF
TRBV11-3,-,TRBJ2-7,CASSLAGLSYEQYF
TRBV7-8,-,TRBJ2-3,CASSLKRVTDTQYF
TRBV7-3,TRBD2,TRBJ2-3,CASSPSSGITDTQYF
TRBV5-1,TRBD1,TRBJ1-2,CASSRDRGNYGYTF
TRBV5-6,-,TRBJ1-5,CASSPSGREVNQPQHF
TRBV11-2,TRBD2,TRBJ2-7,CASSNSGRLGVEQYF
TRBV7-9,-,TRBJ1-5,CASSSTGFNQPQHF
TRBV9,TRBD2,TRBJ2-3,CAVSLSSGCTDTQYF
TRBV6-5,-,TRBJ1-6,CASSYSGSPLHF
TRBV4-1,-,TRBJ1-4,CASSQEGEKLFF
TRBV6-6,-,TRBJ2-7,CASSYPQEGQYF
TRBV11-2,-,TRBJ1-3,CASSLVGGTGNTIYF
TRBV7-8,-,TRBJ2-1,CASSFGPISSYNEQFF
TRBV9,-,TRBJ1-4,CASSEGGDGEKLFF
TRBV28,TRBD1,TRBJ1-1,CASRQSGTGGGGEAFF
TRBV4-3,-,TRBJ2-1,CASSQAGENEQFF
TRBV6-1,-,TRBJ2-7,CASSARSSYEQYF
TRBV7-2,TRBD1,TRBJ1-2,CASSPEPTGTGGYGYTF
TRBV12-2,-,TRBJ2-5,CASRFRGTETQYF
TRBV6-1,-,TRBJ1-2,CASSEWGTLKEANYGYTF
TRBV28,-,TRBJ1-6,CASSPRQDSPLHF
TRBV10-3,TRBD2,TRBJ2-7,CAISEWMGGPPYEQYF
TRBV30,-,TRBJ1-6,CAWSVSNSPLHF
TRBV27,-,TRBJ2-7,CASSFRTASYEQYF
TRBV29-1,-,TRBJ2-6,CSVGGAGANVLTF
TRBV19,-,TRBJ1-5,CASSIDRGSSQPQHF
TRBV10-3,-,TRBJ2-3,CAISGTGTTDTQYF
TRBV5-4,-,TRBJ1-5,CASSPGGGNQPQHF
TRBV4-1,-,TRBJ2-1,CASSPGELSYNEQFF
TRBV5-1,TRBD2,TRBJ2-7,CASTELGTSGTEQYF
TRBV5-1,TRBD2,TRBJ2-1,CASSHRGLAGGLEQFF
TRBV30,-,TRBJ1-5,CAWSVLGAYQPQHF
TRBV7-6,-,TRBJ2-6,CASSPLGGGNSGANVLTF
TRBV7-6,-,TRBJ1-1,CASSTDGNTEAFF
TRBV28,-,TRBJ2-7,CASSLRNEQYF
TRBV7-6,TRBD2,TRBJ2-7,CASSLVSGQHYEQYF
TRBV7-2,-,TRBJ2-7,CASSLASGEYEQYF
TRBV15,-,TRBJ2-7,CATSGGYEQYF